Listed here are 11 T cell receptor beta chains from one sample, sequenced in a study of glioma-infiltrating T cells after dendritic cell vaccination (dated by TCRdb to the mid-2010s). Library preparation used the immunoSEQ multiplex PCR assay. TCRdb holds this immuneACCESS table with in-frame rearrangements only. Some clones are missing; in checked studies, unresolved V genes explain under half, and the rest has no known cause. Across this sample there are about 92,000 clones, with around 86% seen only once. The top ten hold around a sixth of the sample. The starting material was blood, obtained before dendritic cell vaccination. The receptor set was obtained from a human donor with glioblastoma.

A remark on this clone: This sample includes further DNA sequences coding for the same CDR3. V is TRBV9 and J is TRBJ1-1; D might be TRBD1 (6 bases). The CDR3 spans 15 residues. CDR1 SGDLS and CDR2 YYNGEE come from the germline V gene. The V and J ends lost 0 bases and 5 bases respectively, with 14 bases between them. CDR3 in DNA: TGTGCCAGCAGCGTAGAGGGGGGGCGCGGGACTGAAGCTTTCTTT. The encoded protein is CASSVEGGRGTEAFF.

In its sample, this clone was seen many times. The chain is built from TRBV15 and TRBJ1-4, with TRBD1 identical over 9 bases. The V and J ends lost 7 bases and 6 bases, in that order; junction bases with no gene match: 6. Per the germline V gene, CDR1 is LNHNV and CDR2 is YYDKDF (reference sequence). This CDR3 has 14 amino acids. The CDR3 region is CATTEGQGDEKLFF. CDR3 DNA sequence: TGTGCCACCACCGAGGGACAGGGTGATGAAAAACTGTTTTTT.

This CDR3 is CASSLSRGLGEKLFF. In nucleotides, the CDR3 is TGCGCCAGCAGCTTGTCCAGGGGGCTTGGTGAAAAACTGTTTTTT. The gene calls are TRBV5-1 and TRBJ1-4, with TRBD1 matching over 8 bases. V was pared by 1 base and J by 7 bases, with 6 bases of the junction left unmatched. The germline CDR1 and CDR2 sequences are SGHRS and YFSETQ. The CDR3 spans 15 residues.

The V and J genes are TRBV2 and TRBJ1-2; D unresolved. The CDR3 covers 15 residues. Trimming removed 7 bases from V and 0 bases from J, with 15 bases in between. Per germline, CDR1 SNHLY and CDR2 FYNNEI. The CDR3 is CASIPRGTSNYGYTF. CDR3 sequence (DNA): TGTGCCAGCATCCCCCGGGGAACCTCTAACTATGGCTACACCTTC.

The gene calls are TRBV5-5 and TRBJ2-7; D not certain. Germline V gives CDR1 SGHKS, CDR2 YYEKEE (reference sequence). This CDR3 has 13 amino acids. Trimming stripped 4 bases from V and 3 bases from J, with 11 bases between. The CDR3 protein is CASSPSGGYEQYF. CDR3 nucleotide sequence: TGTGCCAGCAGCCCCTCAGGTGGCTACGAGCAGTACTTC. Full variable domain (outside the CDR3, taken from reference TRBV5-5 and TRBJ2-7): DAGVTQSPTHLIKTRGQQVTLRCSPISGHKSVSWYQQVLGQGPQFIFQYYEKEERGRGNFPDRFSARQFPNYSSELNVNALLLGDSALYLCASSPSGGYEQYFGPGTRLTVT.

This chain joins TRBV7-7 and TRBJ2-5, with TRBD1 matching over 7 bases. CDR3 size: 15 residues. The germline CDR1 and CDR2 sequences are SSHAT and FNYEAQ (reference sequence). With 1 base clipped from V and 4 bases from J, the junction kept 6 bases outside the gene matches. CDR3 amino acids: CASSLDRGGAETQYF. Written as DNA, the CDR3 is TGTGCCAGCAGCTTAGACAGGGGTGGAGCAGAGACCCAGTACTTC.

The CDR3 sequence: CASSLAATSGGQFQETQYF. CDR3 sequence (DNA): TGTGCCAGCAGCTTAGCTGCGACTAGCGGGGGGCAGTTCCAAGAGACCCAGTACTTC. This rearrangement joins TRBV13 to TRBJ2-5; 13 bases map to TRBD2. The CDR3 has 19 residues. Germline trimming cut 1 base from V and 1 base from J; bases unmatched to any gene: 9. The V gene's germline CDR1 is PRHDT and CDR2 FYEKMQ (reference sequence).

The J gene is TRBJ1-2, the V gene TRBV18; 7 bases are a match to TRBD1. The V and J ends lost 3 bases and 5 bases, in that order; junction bases with no gene match: 9. Per germline, CDR1 KGHSH and CDR2 LQKENI. The CDR3 is 15 residues long. Here the CDR3 DNA reads TGTGCCAGCTCACCGCAGGGGGAAAAGGGTTATGGCTACACCTTC. Its protein product is CASSPQGEKGYGYTF.

The chain carries TRBV19 and TRBJ1-5, with 9 bases lining up with TRBD1. V lost 6 bases, J lost 5 bases, and 11 bases stayed unmatched. This CDR3 has 16 amino acids. Germline-derived CDR1 and CDR2 are LNHDA and SQIVND (reference sequence). CDR3 residues: CASRKNRGQHDQPQHF. DNA for the CDR3: TGTGCCAGTAGAAAAAACAGGGGGCAACATGATCAGCCCCAGCATTTT.

The chain combines TRBV7-7 with TRBJ1-3; TRBD1 is a possible D gene (5 bases). Trimming pared 5 bases from V and 0 bases from J, leaving 8 bases between. Germline V lookup: CDR1 SSHAT, CDR2 FNYEAQ (reference sequence). The CDR3 sequence is 14 residues long. The CDR3 DNA sequence: TGTGCCAGCAGCGACAGCCGCTCTGGAAACACCATATATTTT. Translated, it gives CASSDSRSGNTIYF.

This clone was detected only once. The chain has TRBV7-3 and TRBJ1-1, with D possibly being TRBD1 (6 bases). Trimming removed 5 bases at V and 5 bases at J, with 15 bases between. The CDR3 extends over 14 amino acids. Germline assignment: CDR1 SGHTA and CDR2 FQGTGA. This CDR3 reads CASSRTAGATEAFF. The CDR3 nucleotides read TGTGCCAGCAGCCGGACAGCCGGGGCGACTGAAGCTTTCTTT.